This T cell receptor (beta chain) was recorded in a study of post-analysis software for immune sequencing data (dated by TCRdb to the mid-2010s). Study-wide context: Relapsing-remitting, secondary progressive and progressive-relapsing multiple sclerosis were recorded as disease courses, and subtype annotation was lacking for some patients. A subset of samples was prepared in parallel using single-end sample barcoding, then pooled and co-amplified after Illumina adapter ligation. The patient repertoires were compared against 11 previously published healthy control repertoires obtained from donors aged roughly 6 to 28 years.

TCR beta repertoires were profiled from peripheral blood of roughly twelve young patients with multiple sclerosis to demonstrate the VDJtools post-analysis software. The multiple sclerosis patients were children and adolescents ranging in age from about 6 to 16 years. What the study reported, not specific to this receptor: Patients showed significantly higher frequencies than controls for about 5 TRBV segments, among them TRBV5-6, TRBV5-1 and TRBV20-1. Multiple sclerosis patients had significantly lower normalized Chao1 diversity than controls, a result that suggests substantial peripheral T-cell clonal expansion. When samples were clustered directly using the F measure, samples prepared in the same batch co-clustered strongly, which prompted a batch-effect correction. The control group was slightly older than the multiple sclerosis patient group.

Receptor libraries were prepared by PCR. The instrument was an Illumina HiSeq 2500. Unique molecular identifiers were incorporated into TCR beta cDNA libraries to reduce PCR and sequencing biases. Approximately 500,000 cDNA molecules were obtained per 1 to 10 million input T cells, so each molecule approximated one T cell. The patient libraries were prepared and sequenced using the same protocol as the earlier healthy control dataset. Within a given batch, samples were prepared together, multiplexed and sequenced on the same HiSeq lane. The paper's data handling went like this. Raw barcoded reads were processed with MIGEC, and single-read molecular identifier groups were discarded before consensus assembly and CDR3 extraction. Clonotype tables were post-analysed with VDJtools, and diversity was normalized by down-sampling all datasets to the smallest sample size. Repertoire overlap clustering matched CDR3 amino acid but not nucleotide sequences to correct batch-related cross-sample contamination. TCRdb reran the public reads through fastp at Q25 and MiXCR, keeping productive beta chains. Rows are combined by CDR3 protein, so each entry shows the most common genes and DNA. The V and J calls, along with clone size, are taken from TCRdb and not from the paper's own processing. A total of some 700,000 distinct CDR3 sequences appear in this sample, approximately 59% of them only once. Around 11% of the sample rests with the top ten.

A note on this clonotype: Its antigen specificity is not known. Nothing much larger sits one base from this clone, and base qualities are not available.

Clipping removes 5 bases from V and 3 bases from J, with 6 as the unmatched junction base count. Counted from cysteine to phenylalanine, this CDR3 has 14 amino acids. Just CDR3 DNA is preserved here, 42 bases in frame from base 1. The germline V gene encodes CDR1 DFQATT and CDR2 SNEGSKA (reference sequence). Recombination joined TRBV20-1 with TRBJ2-1, with 8 bases matching TRBD1. The clonotype was recovered from a girl aged 2-10 years with multiple sclerosis. The specimen sequenced was blood. The CDR3 in this case is CSAPGQGGYNEQFF. The nucleotides are TGCAGTGCTCCCGGACAGGGTGGCTACAATGAGCAGTTCTTC.